This T cell receptor (beta chain) originates from a study of blood T cell repertoires in COVID-19 (dated by TCRdb to 2020 to 2022). General notes on the study: Samples from collaborators originated in the United States, Italy and Spain and spanned both the acute and convalescent phases of COVID-19. The material from the prospective study consisted of cDNA or gDNA derived from T cells, B-cell-depleted T cells, or PBMCs. Deeply sampled blood TCRbeta repertoires from subjects exposed to, actively infected with, or recovered from COVID-19 were included in the dataset. A freely available public database, intended as a resource for researchers studying the immune response to SARS-CoV-2, is where the repertoires were released. The samples were drawn from the first 160 participants of the ongoing ImmuneRACE study and from 1,200 or so subjects provided by 6 global collaborators. Sample metadata almost always included a de-identified subject ID, COVID-19 status, age in years and sex. HLA class I and class II types, where available, came from metadata supplied by the sample provider rather than from assay-based typing. General study outcomes and caveats: How much clinical and demographic metadata was included differed by source and by participant, and the metadata was provided uncurated.

The immunoSEQ Assay, a bias-controlled multiplex PCR, was used to amplify TCRbeta CDR3 regions from genomic DNA. As for how the authors treated the data: The number of nucleated cells in each sample was estimated by amplification of reference gene primers within the assay. To quantify the absolute abundance of each unique TCRbeta CDR3 rearrangement, sequence reads were collapsed and filtered. For each sample, productive Simpson clonality was calculated as the square root of Simpson's diversity index across productive rearrangements. In its TCRdb copy, this immuneACCESS table keeps in-frame sequences only and misses some clones. Where compared with another copy, unresolved V genes explain less than half of these, and the others have no known cause. D and trimming come from the DNA, and the V and J calls and clone size come from that table. The sample includes roughly 190,000 clones, with more than 75% observed a single time. The top ten clonotypes cover roughly a sixth of the sample.

Participants in the prospective study were enrolled through a virtual design, were aged roughly 18 to 90 years, and lived in 20 to 30 United States geographic areas. In the prospective study, cohorts were assigned on the basis of participant-reported clinical history obtained from a screening survey and a study questionnaire. Mobile phlebotomists in the prospective study collected whole blood, serum and a nasopharyngeal or oropharyngeal swab from every participant. Participants in the prospective study had the option to provide additional blood draws and questionnaires over a roughly two-month period. Before DNA extraction, blood samples from the prospective study were shipped at room temperature or frozen. Per the germline V gene, MGHRA is the CDR1 and YSYEKL is the CDR2. The V and J ends are trimmed by 1 base and 3 bases, leaving 15 bases between them. From its cysteine to its phenylalanine, the CDR3 spans 16 amino acids. CDR3 DNA only is kept here, 48 bases in frame from base 1.

As regards this clone: The target of this receptor is not known. Base qualities are not at hand, and no much larger clone is one base apart.

The V gene is TRBV4-1 and the J gene is TRBJ1-1; the D gene is perhaps TRBD1, on 6 matching bases. Sequencing input: PBMCs or T cells enriched from blood (not recorded which). The TCR comes from a woman in her 50s with acute COVID-19. The CDR3 corresponds to CASSQGRAQGYTEAFF. The sequenced DNA is TGCGCCAGCAGCCAAGGCAGGGCCCAGGGGTACACTGAAGCTTTCTTT.